Here is one T cell receptor beta chain with its context. In the authors' workflow: Amplification of reference gene primers was used by the study to estimate nucleated cell counts. Assay: immunoSEQ multiplex PCR; the TCRdb copy retains only in-frame clones and omits some. The V and J calls and clone size were taken over from that table, and D and trimming were inferred from the DNA. The sample shows 100,000 or so clones, roughly 77% of them seen only once. This sample is drawn from a study of blood T cell repertoires in COVID-19. CDR3 size: 17 residues. Looked up from germline, CDR1 is MGHDK and CDR2 is SYGVNS. V was cut by 6 bases and J by 4 bases, with 23 bases left in between.

The rearrangement links TRBV25-1 to TRBJ2-3; D possibly corresponds to TRBD2 (6 bases). Material for sequencing was peripheral blood. The receptor was derived from a human donor in a cohort sampled during active COVID-19. Here the CDR3 reads CASRTVGLEGRADTQYF. In nucleotides, the CDR3 is TGTGCCAGCAGGACCGTGGGGTTGGAGGGGCGGGCAGATACGCAGTATTTT.